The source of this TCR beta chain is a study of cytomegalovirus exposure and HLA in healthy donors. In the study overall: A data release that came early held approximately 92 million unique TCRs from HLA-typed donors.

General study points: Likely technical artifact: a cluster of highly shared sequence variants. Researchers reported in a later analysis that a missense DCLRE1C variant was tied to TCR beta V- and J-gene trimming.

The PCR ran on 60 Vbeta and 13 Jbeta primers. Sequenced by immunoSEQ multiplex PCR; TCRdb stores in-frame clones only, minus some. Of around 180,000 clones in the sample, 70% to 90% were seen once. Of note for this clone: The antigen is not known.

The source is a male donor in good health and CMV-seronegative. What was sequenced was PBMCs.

The chain's CDR3 is CASSLSSFYEQFF. DNA for the CDR3: TGTGCCAGCAGTTTGAGTAGCTTCTATGAGCAGTTCTTC. This chain uses TRBV28 with TRBJ2-1; D ambiguous. The germline V gene encodes CDR1 MDHEN and CDR2 SYDVKM. The germline V and J ends were trimmed by 3 bases and 8 bases, with 11 bases remaining between them. The CDR3 spans 13 residues.